One sample yielded the 22 T cell receptor beta chains listed below, sequenced in a study of shared clonotypes between healthy human individuals. The assay was immunoSEQ multiplex PCR, and TCRdb's table has in-frame clones only and misses some. The sample carries roughly 2,300,000 clones, 85% to 95% recorded once. The sequenced sample consisted of naive CD4+ T cells from PBMCs. Subset reported: CD45RA+ positively selected. These receptors came from a man aged 18 to 30 in good health. Some clones in this sample may be carry-over from other donors' samples.

The V gene is TRBV28, the J gene TRBJ2-7, with 7 bases that match TRBD1. The V gene's germline CDR1 is MDHEN and CDR2 SYDVKM. Germline trimming cut 2 bases from V and 9 bases from J; bases unmatched to any gene: 16. This CDR3 has 16 amino acids. The CDR3 sequence: CASSLNVAQGERMQYF. Here the CDR3 DNA reads TGTGCCAGCAGTTTAAACGTGGCGCAGGGGGAGAGGATGCAGTACTTC.

This clone occurred once. The rearrangement joins TRBV7-7 to TRBJ2-3, with 13 positions matching TRBD2. CDR1 and CDR2 from the germline V gene are SSHAT and FNYEAQ (reference sequence). This CDR3 is built from 15 residues. Unmatched junction bases numbered 5, after V lost 5 bases and J lost 6 bases. The CDR3 DNA sequence: TGTGCCAGCAGCATCGGACTAGCGGGAGCCGATACGCAGTATTTT. Amino acids: CASSIGLAGADTQYF.

The V gene is TRBV2, the J gene TRBJ2-1; the D gene is possibly TRBD1 (6 bases). This CDR3 has 14 residues. Germline loops: CDR1 SNHLY, CDR2 FYNNEI. V was shortened by 7 bases and J by 10 bases, with 20 bases between the two germline ends. In nucleotides, the CDR3 is TGTGCCAGCACAGGACAGAGAGGATACCTCGAGCAGTTCTTC. Translating gives CASTGQRGYLEQFF.

V is TRBV14 and J is TRBJ2-1; D is perhaps TRBD2 (6 bases). CDR1 is SGHDN and CDR2 is FVKESK in the germline V gene. The CDR3 loop spans 14 amino acids. Deletions cut 3 bases from V and 4 bases from J, with 10 bases between. The CDR3 protein is CASSQDYRYNEQFF. The CDR3 DNA follows: TGTGCCAGCAGCCAGGACTACCGTTACAATGAGCAGTTCTTC. Looking up the rest from reference TRBV14 and TRBJ2-1 gives the full variable domain: EAGVTQFPSHSVIEKGQTVTLRCDPISGHDNLYWYRRVMGKEIKFLLHFVKESKQDESGMPNNRFLAERTGGTYSTLKVQPAELEDSGVYFCASSQDYRYNEQFFGPGTRLTVL.

The rearrangement joins TRBV6-5 to TRBJ2-1, with TRBD2 identical over 15 bases. Germline V gives CDR1 MNHEY, CDR2 SVGAGI. Trimming removed 6 bases from V and 7 bases from J; junction bases left unmatched: 4. The CDR3 is made up of 15 amino acids. CDR3 coding DNA: TGTGCCAGCAGGCCCGGGACTAGCGGGAGGAATGAGCAGTTCTTC. Protein: CASRPGTSGRNEQFF.

With respect to this clone: Within the sample, other DNA sequences also encode this same CDR3. The chain employs TRBV28 and TRBJ1-2; 8 nucleotides agree with TRBD1. From germline, CDR1 is MDHEN and CDR2 SYDVKM. This CDR3 spans 14 amino acids. V was pared by 6 bases and J by 5 bases, with 8 bases of the junction left unmatched. CDR3 nucleotide sequence: TGTGCCAGCAGCCCAGGGGGCGCAGGTTATGGCTACACCTTC. Translated: CASSPGGAGYGYTF.

The chain recombines TRBV4-3 with TRBJ2-2; possibly TRBD1 or TRBD2 for D (5 bases each). Germline loops: CDR1 LGHNA, CDR2 YSLEER. Trimming removed 4 bases from V and 2 bases from J, with 20 bases in between. The CDR3 loop spans 18 amino acids. DNA for the CDR3: TGCGCCAGCAGCCTAGAAGCACTGGGACCAGTAAACACCGGGGAGCTGTTTTTT. It is translated as CASSLEALGPVNTGELFF.

The J gene is TRBJ1-2, the V gene TRBV9; no clear D. V was pared by 1 base and J by 0 bases, with 13 bases between. The CDR3 consists of 16 residues. In germline, CDR1 is SGDLS, CDR2 YYNGEE. The CDR3: CASSVFAVAANYGYTF. The CDR3 region has the DNA TGTGCCAGCAGCGTATTCGCCGTGGCAGCTAACTATGGCTACACCTTC.

The chain has TRBV29-1 and TRBJ2-3; D gene unclear. V lost 8 bases to trimming and J lost 0 bases, with 9 bases between them. Germline CDR1 reads SQVTM; CDR2 reads ANQGSEA. CDR3 length equals 12 residues. The CDR3, as DNA: TGCAGCTTCGATTCAAGCACAGATACGCAGTATTTT. Encoded protein: CSFDSSTDTQYF.

This clone has more than one count but fewer than ten. Other DNA sequences in this sample translate to the same CDR3. V is TRBV2 and J is TRBJ2-7, with D hard to call. V was cut by 4 bases and J by 2 bases, with 3 bases left in between. Germline V lookup: CDR1 SNHLY, CDR2 FYNNEI. This CDR3 spans 11 amino acids. CDR3 DNA sequence: TGTGCCAGCAGTGGGGCCTACGAGCAGTACTTC. Its protein is CASSGAYEQYF.

This chain connects TRBV28 to TRBJ2-5; 8 positions match TRBD1. V lost 7 bases and J lost 4; bases outside the gene matches: 14. CDR1 is MDHEN and CDR2 is SYDVKM in the germline V gene. The CDR3 has 16 residues. The chain's CDR3 is CASKDIPGQGLETQYF. CDR3 bases: TGTGCCAGCAAGGATATCCCAGGACAGGGCCTAGAGACCCAGTACTTC.

CDR3: CASSHPRGGVLQETQYF. CDR3 nucleotides: TGCGCCAGCAGCCATCCCCGTGGGGGGGTCCTCCAAGAGACCCAGTACTTC. V gene TRBV5-1 combines with J gene TRBJ2-5, with 7 bases that match TRBD2. In germline, CDR1 is SGHRS, CDR2 YFSETQ. The CDR3 has 17 amino acids. Losses at the gene ends were 4 bases for V and 1 base for J; bases not matched to a gene: 13.

This clone has a single count. This rearrangement joins TRBV2 to TRBJ2-1; the match to TRBD2 covers 7 bases. CDR1 SNHLY and CDR2 FYNNEI come from the germline V gene. With 5 bases clipped from V and 2 bases from J, the junction kept 12 bases outside the gene matches. The CDR3 consists of 17 residues. The CDR3 region is CASSPPLADNTYNEQFF. The CDR3 DNA reads TGTGCCAGCAGTCCCCCGCTAGCGGACAACACCTACAATGAGCAGTTCTTC.

The chain employs TRBV7-8 and TRBJ2-7, with 7 bases identical to TRBD2. The CDR3 consists of 15 residues. The trim removed 2 bases at V and 3 bases at J, leaving 7 bases unmatched. Germline assignment: CDR1 SGHVS and CDR2 FQNEAQ. The CDR3, as DNA: TGTGCCAGCAGCTTAATCTTTGCTAGCGGCTACGAGCAGTACTTC. It encodes CASSLIFASGYEQYF.

This rearrangement joins TRBV27 to TRBJ2-7, with TRBD1 matching 11 bases. V lost 6 bases and J lost 3; bases outside the gene matches: 4. Germline V lookup: CDR1 MNHEY, CDR2 SMNVEV (reference sequence). The CDR3 runs 14 residues. CDR3 nucleotide sequence: TGTGCCAGCAGACGGACAGGGGGCAACTACGAGCAGTACTTC. It is translated as CASRRTGGNYEQYF.

The chain combines TRBV6-4 with TRBJ2-3; TRBD2 matches at 7 bases. V trimming: 6 bases; J trimming: 0 bases; junction bases outside the gene matches: 6. This CDR3 region has 15 residues. Germline lookup yields CDR1 MRHNA and CDR2 SNTAGT. As DNA, the CDR3 is TGTGCCAGCAGGGAAGCGGGATATAGCACAGATACGCAGTATTTT. Translating it yields CASREAGYSTDTQYF.

J is TRBJ2-7 and V is TRBV28, with D perhaps TRBD1 (6 bases). Germline loops: CDR1 MDHEN, CDR2 SYDVKM. Between the trimmed V and J ends, which lost 4 bases and 0 bases, there was a span of 13 bases. The CDR3 spans 15 residues. The DNA for the CDR3 is TGTGCCAGCAGTTCCAACAGGGAGAGCTCCTACGAGCAGTACTTC. As protein: CASSSNRESSYEQYF.

The CDR3 DNA is TGTGCCAGCGGTAATTTAGGGGACACCCTATTTTATGGCTACACCTTC. It codes for CASGNLGDTLFYGYTF. The rearrangement links TRBV28 to TRBJ1-2, with D maybe TRBD1 (6 bases). The V end was cut by 8 bases, the J end by 5 bases, with 24 bases between. The CDR3 runs 16 residues. CDR1 MDHEN and CDR2 SYDVKM come from the germline V gene.

This chain joins TRBV5-1 and TRBJ2-1; 11 positions match TRBD1. From germline, CDR1 is SGHRS and CDR2 YFSETQ. J lost 6 bases, V lost 4 bases, and 3 bases had no gene match. The length of the CDR3 is 14 residues. The DNA for the CDR3 is TGCGCCAGCAGCGGACAGGGGGCGATCAATGAGCAGTTCTTC. Its protein product is CASSGQGAINEQFF.

This clone was counted a few times. The chain combines TRBV5-1 with TRBJ1-1; 8 nucleotides agree with TRBD1. Trimming removed 4 bases from V and 4 bases from J; junction bases left unmatched: 9. CDR3 length: 15 amino acids. Germline assignment: CDR1 SGHRS and CDR2 YFSETQ. Written as DNA, the CDR3 is TGCGCCAGCAGCCTGACAGGGGATTGGGTCACTGAAGCTTTCTTT. Encoded protein: CASSLTGDWVTEAFF.

The gene calls are TRBV28 and TRBJ1-2; D remains ambiguous. V was trimmed by 5 bases and J by 4 bases, leaving 8 bases between them. The CDR3 consists of 12 residues. The germline V gene encodes CDR1 MDHEN and CDR2 SYDVKM. CDR3 sequence reads: CASSQSSYGYTF. For the CDR3, the DNA is TGTGCCAGCAGTCAGTCTTCCTATGGCTACACCTTC.

The V and J genes are TRBV15 and TRBJ2-1, with D possibly matching TRBD2 (6 bases). The CDR3 is 15 amino acids. Per germline, CDR1 LNHNV and CDR2 YYDKDF (reference sequence). The ends were cut back, 0 bases at V and 5 bases at J, with 11 bases in the middle. The CDR3 loop reads CATSRDLSGDNEQFF. The CDR3 coding sequence is TGTGCCACCAGCAGAGATCTTTCGGGGGACAATGAGCAGTTCTTC.